This TCR beta chain was captured by sequencing in a study of cytomegalovirus exposure and HLA in healthy donors. Across the whole study: HLA-typed donors were the source of around 77 million unique TCRs held in an early data release.

The PCR used 60 Vbeta and 13 Jbeta primers. Produced via immunoSEQ multiplex PCR; TCRdb's table is partial and in-frame only. The sample has more than 100,000 clones, roughly 82% seen once. Study-level findings and limits: A later analysis found common viral pathogens apparently linked to several of the most significant clusters.

At collection, donors were nominally healthy, but unrecorded immune exposures were probable. About this clone: Its antigen is as yet unknown. This same CDR3 is encoded by further DNA sequences in the sample.

The sequencing sample was made of PBMCs. The sequence derives from a human donor in good health.

The DNA of the CDR3 is TGTGCCAGTAGCATAAAACAGACGAATCAGCCCCAGCATTTT. Translating gives CASSIKQTNQPQHF. The rearrangement joins TRBV19 to TRBJ1-5; no reliable D call. Germline assignment: CDR1 LNHDA and CDR2 SQIVND (reference sequence). The CDR3 length is 14 residues. The V and J ends lost 6 bases and 4 bases respectively, with 13 bases between them.